One sample yielded the 19 T cell receptor beta chains listed below, sequenced in a study of blood T cell repertoires in COVID-19. The repertoire was sequenced with immunoSEQ multiplex PCR; TCRdb's copy has only in-frame clones and lacks some. The data contain more than 300,000 clones, nearly 90% of them singletons. The sequenced material came from PBMCs or T cells enriched from blood (not recorded which). These receptors all stem from a woman aged 30 to 39 who had recovered from COVID-19.

The chain employs TRBV7-3 and TRBJ2-3, with TRBD1 matching 11 bases. The CDR3 consists of 17 residues. J lost 6 bases, V lost 4 bases, and 12 bases had no gene match. Germline V gives CDR1 SGHTA, CDR2 FQGTGA. CDR3 DNA sequence: TGTGCCAGCAGCTCCTCCGGGACAGGGGGTTCAGGTGATACGCAGTATTTT. This encodes CASSSSGTGGSGDTQYF.

This clone came up a few times. The chain recombines TRBV4-1 with TRBJ1-6; TRBD1 agrees at 8 bases. J gave up 6 bases and V 4 bases, and 5 bases lay outside the gene matches. There are 15 residues in the CDR3. Germline V CDR1 and CDR2: MGHRA, YSYEKL. CDR3 DNA: TGCGCCAGCAGCCCCCGGGACAGGAGTAATTCACCCCTCCACTTT. Amino acid sequence: CASSPRDRSNSPLHF.

The V call is TRBV19, the J call TRBJ1-2, with D possibly TRBD1 on 5 matching bases. The V end was cut by 5 bases, the J end by 6 bases, with 13 bases between. The CDR3 contains 13 residues. CDR1 and CDR2 (germline): LNHDA, SQIVND (reference sequence). CDR3 amino acids: CASSLPVGHGYTF. DNA of the CDR3: TGTGCCAGTAGTCTACCCGTGGGGCATGGCTACACCTTC.

The rearrangement joins TRBV20-1 to TRBJ2-3; tentative D call: TRBD2 (6 bases). This CDR3 is built from 16 residues. V was shortened by 5 bases and J by 4 bases, with 22 bases between the two germline ends. Germline CDR1 reads DFQATT; CDR2 reads SNEGSKA (reference sequence). The chain's CDR3 is CSAGAWREAKADTQYF. The CDR3 nucleotides are TGCAGTGCTGGTGCATGGAGGGAAGCAAAGGCAGATACGCAGTATTTT.

The chain combines TRBV15 with TRBJ1-1; D is ambiguous. This CDR3 spans 14 amino acids. Trimming cost V 0 bases and J 11 bases, with 16 bases left between them. Germline assignment: CDR1 LNHNV and CDR2 YYDKDF (reference sequence). CDR3 sequence: CATSRDSASESAFF. CDR3 sequence (DNA): TGTGCCACCAGCAGAGATTCCGCTTCAGAATCGGCTTTCTTT.

V is TRBV6-5 and J is TRBJ2-5, with D perhaps TRBD2 (6 bases). Looked up from germline, CDR1 is MNHEY and CDR2 is SVGAGI. V dropped 2 bases and J dropped 7 bases, with 11 bases sitting between them. CDR3 length: 13 residues. The CDR3 nucleotides are TGTGCCAGCAGTTACCTGGGGGGTGGGACCCAGTACTTC. Its translation: CASSYLGGGTQYF.

This rearrangement joins TRBV27 to TRBJ1-6; D unclear. This CDR3 has 14 residues. Trimming removed 5 bases from V and 0 bases from J, with 5 bases in between. The germline V gene encodes CDR1 MNHEY and CDR2 SMNVEV (reference sequence). The CDR3: CASSLSSYNSPLHF. CDR3 nucleotide sequence: TGTGCCAGCAGTCTGAGCTCCTATAATTCACCCCTCCACTTT.

The chain is built from TRBV5-1 and TRBJ2-1; D remains unclear. Germline CDR1 reads SGHRS; CDR2 reads YFSETQ. Trimming cost V 4 bases and J 4 bases, with 18 bases left between them. The CDR3 is 16 amino acids. CDR3 region: CASSPREVAAYNEQFF. The CDR3 coding sequence is TGCGCCAGCAGCCCCCGTGAGGTGGCAGCTTACAATGAGCAGTTCTTC.

The J gene is TRBJ1-6, the V gene TRBV4-1, with 7 positions matching TRBD1. Germline trimming cut 4 bases from V and 9 bases from J; bases unmatched to any gene: 9. The CDR3 has 15 residues. Germline CDR1 MGHRA, CDR2 YSYEKL. The CDR3: CASSPNRQGGSPLHF. CDR3 coding DNA: TGCGCCAGCAGCCCTAACCGACAGGGAGGTTCACCCCTCCACTTT.

This chain uses TRBV6-5 with TRBJ2-7; 7 nucleotides match TRBD1. The CDR3 is 12 residues long. After removal of 6 bases from V and 5 bases from J, the junction contained 4 bases not matched to a gene. Germline CDR1 MNHEY, CDR2 SVGAGI. CDR3 sequence reads: CASRGDRDEQYF. CDR3 nucleotide sequence: TGTGCCAGCAGGGGAGACAGGGACGAGCAGTACTTC.

This sequence joins TRBV5-6 and TRBJ1-2, with no clear D. There are 18 residues in the CDR3. The germline V gene has CDR1 SGHDT and CDR2 YYEEEE. V shed 6 bases and J shed 4 bases, with 28 bases lying between them. Here the CDR3 DNA reads TGTGCCAGCACCCCCTTGAGAGCTGAGCGGCCCCGTTCCTATGGCTACACCTTC. Amino acid sequence: CASTPLRAERPRSYGYTF.

This chain uses TRBV7-8 with TRBJ1-4; D remains unclear. This CDR3 comprises 16 residues. Germline V CDR1 and CDR2: SGHVS, FQNEAQ. The germline V and J ends were trimmed by 5 bases and 3 bases, with 16 bases remaining between them. The CDR3 region has the DNA TGTGCCAGCAGCCTCGGCGGTTTCGCGTCTAATGAAAAACTGTTTTTT. Translating gives CASSLGGFASNEKLFF.

The rearrangement joins TRBV2 to TRBJ1-5; 7 nucleotides line up with TRBD1. The CDR3 sequence is 17 residues long. Germline CDR1 SNHLY, CDR2 FYNNEI. V gave up 6 bases and J gave up 0 bases; unmatched junction bases: 11. As DNA, the CDR3 is TGTGCCAGCAGCAGACAGGGAAACCCTTATAGCAATCAGCCCCAGCATTTT. Its translation: CASSRQGNPYSNQPQHF.

This chain connects TRBV9 to TRBJ1-2; D perhaps matches TRBD1 (5 bases). The CDR3 spans 13 residues. The V gene's germline CDR1 is SGDLS and CDR2 YYNGEE. Trimming removed 0 bases from V and 4 bases from J, with 7 bases in between. CDR3: CASSVDRGYGYTF. In DNA, the CDR3 is TGTGCCAGCAGCGTAGATAGGGGCTATGGCTACACCTTC.

This chain uses TRBV6-5 with TRBJ1-2, with TRBD1 matching 8 bases. The V and J ends lost 0 bases and 6 bases, in that order; junction bases with no gene match: 6. The CDR3 contains 15 residues. Germline V gene lookup returns CDR1 MNHEY and CDR2 SVGAGI. CDR3 nucleotide sequence: TGTGCCAGCAGTTACTCCGGACAGGGAGGAAATGGCTACACCTTC. This sequence encodes CASSYSGQGGNGYTF.

J is TRBJ2-1 and V is TRBV12-5, with 7 bases lining up with TRBD1. Germline CDR1 and CDR2: LGHNT and FRNRAP. This CDR3 is built from 13 residues. The ends lost 8 bases at V and 5 bases at J; junction bases unmatched: 6. The CDR3 DNA reads as TGTGCTAGTTCACAGGGGTTCAACAATGAGCAGTTCTTC. It yields the protein CASSQGFNNEQFF.

Only a few counts were recorded for this clone. The chain joins TRBV9 to TRBJ2-3; 8 bases are a match to TRBD2. Germline V CDR1 and CDR2: SGDLS, YYNGEE. The CDR3 contains 17 residues. Unmatched junction bases numbered 8, after V lost 0 bases and J lost 2 bases. CDR3 amino acids: CASSVGARGVHTDTQYF. CDR3 coding DNA: TGTGCCAGCAGCGTAGGGGCGCGGGGGGTCCACACAGATACGCAGTATTTT.

The gene calls are TRBV7-8 and TRBJ2-7, with 8 bases lining up with TRBD2. The ends lost 1 base at V and 2 bases at J; junction bases unmatched: 4. Germline V gives CDR1 SGHVS, CDR2 FQNEAQ. This CDR3 comprises 15 residues. CDR3: CASSLENGGAYEQYF. CDR3 DNA sequence: TGTGCCAGCAGCTTAGAAAACGGGGGGGCCTACGAGCAGTACTTC.

The rearrangement joins TRBV18 to TRBJ1-5, with D possibly matching TRBD1 (5 bases). Trimming shortened V by 9 bases and J by 1 base, and 13 bases separated the two germline ends. This CDR3 comprises 14 residues. The germline CDR1 and CDR2 sequences are KGHSH and LQKENI. CDR3 region: CASSLDRSNQPQHF. Here the CDR3 DNA reads TGTGCCAGTTCCCTTGACAGAAGCAATCAGCCCCAGCATTTT.